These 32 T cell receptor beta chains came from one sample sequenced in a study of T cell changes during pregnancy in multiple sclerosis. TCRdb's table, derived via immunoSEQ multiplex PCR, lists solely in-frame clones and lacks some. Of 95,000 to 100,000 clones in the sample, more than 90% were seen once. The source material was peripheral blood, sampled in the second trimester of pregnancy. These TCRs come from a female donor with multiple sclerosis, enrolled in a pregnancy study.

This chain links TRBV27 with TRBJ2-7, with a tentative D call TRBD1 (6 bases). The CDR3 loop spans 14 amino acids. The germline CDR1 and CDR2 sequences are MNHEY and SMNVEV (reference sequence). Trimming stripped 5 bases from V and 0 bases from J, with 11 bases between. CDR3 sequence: CASSEGRGSYEQYF. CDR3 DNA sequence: TGTGCCAGCAGTGAAGGCAGGGGCTCCTACGAGCAGTACTTC.

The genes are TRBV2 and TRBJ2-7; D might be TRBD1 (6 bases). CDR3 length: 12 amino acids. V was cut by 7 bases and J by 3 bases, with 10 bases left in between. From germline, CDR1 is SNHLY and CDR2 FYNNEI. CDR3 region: CASTRDNYEQYF. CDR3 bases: TGTGCCAGCACACGGGACAACTACGAGCAGTACTTC.

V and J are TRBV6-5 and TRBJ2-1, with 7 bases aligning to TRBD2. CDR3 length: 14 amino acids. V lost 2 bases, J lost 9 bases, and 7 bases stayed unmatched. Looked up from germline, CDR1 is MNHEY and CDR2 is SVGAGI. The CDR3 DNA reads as TGTGCCAGCAGTTACGGGGAACTAGCGTTTGAGCAGTTCTTC. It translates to CASSYGELAFEQFF.

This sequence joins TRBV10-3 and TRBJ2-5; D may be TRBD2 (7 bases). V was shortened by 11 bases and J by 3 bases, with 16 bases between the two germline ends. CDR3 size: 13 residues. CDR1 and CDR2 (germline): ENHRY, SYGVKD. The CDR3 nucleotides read TGTGCCTCCGCGGGGAGGGGGGAAGAGACCCAGTACTTC. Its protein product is CASAGRGEETQYF.

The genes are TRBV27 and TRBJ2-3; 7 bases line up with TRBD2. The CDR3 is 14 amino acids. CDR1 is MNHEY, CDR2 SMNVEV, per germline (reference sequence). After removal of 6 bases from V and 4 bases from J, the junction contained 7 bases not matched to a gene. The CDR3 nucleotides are TGTGCCAGCAGGCGGGAGTGGAGTGCAGATACGCAGTATTTT. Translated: CASRREWSADTQYF.

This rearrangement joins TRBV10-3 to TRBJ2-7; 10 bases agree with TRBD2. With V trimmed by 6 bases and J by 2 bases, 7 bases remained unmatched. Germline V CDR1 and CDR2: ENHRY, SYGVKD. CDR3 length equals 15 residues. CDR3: CAISASGSWTYEQYF. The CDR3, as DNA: TGTGCCATCAGCGCTAGCGGGAGTTGGACCTACGAGCAGTACTTC.

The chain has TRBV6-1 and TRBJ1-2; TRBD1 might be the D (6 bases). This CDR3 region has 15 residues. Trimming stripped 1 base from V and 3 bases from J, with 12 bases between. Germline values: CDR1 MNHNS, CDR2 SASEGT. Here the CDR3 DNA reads TGTGCCAGCAGTGAAGGGCGGGGGGCCTACTATGGCTACACCTTC. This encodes CASSEGRGAYYGYTF.

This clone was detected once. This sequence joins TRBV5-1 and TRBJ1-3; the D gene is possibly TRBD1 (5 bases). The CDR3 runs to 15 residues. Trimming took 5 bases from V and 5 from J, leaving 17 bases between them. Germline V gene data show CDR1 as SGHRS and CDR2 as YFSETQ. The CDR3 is CASRLDSPGRNTIYF. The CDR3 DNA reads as TGCGCCAGCAGATTAGACAGCCCGGGCAGAAACACCATATATTTT. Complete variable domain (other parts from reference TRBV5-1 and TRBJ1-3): KAGVTQTPRYLIKTRGQQVTLSCSPISGHRSVSWYQQTPGQGLQFLFEYFSETQRNKGNFPGRFSGRQFSNSRSEMNVSTLELGDSALYLCASRLDSPGRNTIYFGEGSWLTVV.

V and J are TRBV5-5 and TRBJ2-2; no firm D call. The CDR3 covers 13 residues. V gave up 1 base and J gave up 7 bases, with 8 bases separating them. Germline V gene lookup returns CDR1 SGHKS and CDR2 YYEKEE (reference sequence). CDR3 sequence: CASSLQDIGELFF. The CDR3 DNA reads TGTGCCAGCAGCTTGCAGGATATCGGGGAGCTGTTTTTT.

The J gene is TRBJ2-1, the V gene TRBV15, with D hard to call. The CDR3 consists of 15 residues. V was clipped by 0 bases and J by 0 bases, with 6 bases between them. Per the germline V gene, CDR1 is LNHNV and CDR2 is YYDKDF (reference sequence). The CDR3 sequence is CATSRERLSYNEQFF. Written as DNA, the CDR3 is TGTGCCACCAGCAGAGAGCGCCTCTCCTACAATGAGCAGTTCTTC.

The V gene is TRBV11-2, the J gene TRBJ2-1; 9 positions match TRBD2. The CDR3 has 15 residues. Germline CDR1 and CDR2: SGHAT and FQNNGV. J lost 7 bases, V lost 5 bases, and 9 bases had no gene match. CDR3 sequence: CASSRFVREGNEQFF. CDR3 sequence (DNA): TGTGCCAGCAGCCGTTTTGTGCGGGAGGGTAATGAGCAGTTCTTC.

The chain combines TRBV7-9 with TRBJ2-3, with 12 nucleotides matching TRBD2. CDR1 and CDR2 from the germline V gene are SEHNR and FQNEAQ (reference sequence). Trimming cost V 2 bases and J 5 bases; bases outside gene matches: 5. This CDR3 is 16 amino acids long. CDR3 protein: CASSLPPSGRVDTQYF. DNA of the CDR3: TGTGCCAGCAGCTTACCGCCTAGCGGGAGGGTAGATACGCAGTATTTT. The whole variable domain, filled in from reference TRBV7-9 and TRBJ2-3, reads DTGVSQNPRHKITKRGQNVTFRCDPISEHNRLYWYRQTLGQGPEFLTYFQNEAQLEKSRLLSDRFSAERPKGSFSTLEIQRTEQGDSAMYLCASSLPPSGRVDTQYFGPGTRLTVL.

The CDR3 loop reads CASSPSDNRDGYTF. CDR3 nucleotide sequence: TGTGCCAGCAGCCCGTCCGACAACAGGGACGGCTACACCTTC. The chain employs TRBV13 and TRBJ1-2; possible D gene TRBD1, 6 bases. Germline V CDR1 and CDR2: PRHDT, FYEKMQ (reference sequence). V was pared by 5 bases and J by 8 bases, with 18 bases between. The CDR3 loop spans 14 amino acids.

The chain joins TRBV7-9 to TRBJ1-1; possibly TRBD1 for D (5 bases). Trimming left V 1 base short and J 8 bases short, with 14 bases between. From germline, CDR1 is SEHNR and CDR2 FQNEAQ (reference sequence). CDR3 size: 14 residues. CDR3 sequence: CASSLGPLQDEAFF. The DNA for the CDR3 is TGTGCCAGCAGCTTAGGCCCTCTACAGGACGAAGCTTTCTTT.

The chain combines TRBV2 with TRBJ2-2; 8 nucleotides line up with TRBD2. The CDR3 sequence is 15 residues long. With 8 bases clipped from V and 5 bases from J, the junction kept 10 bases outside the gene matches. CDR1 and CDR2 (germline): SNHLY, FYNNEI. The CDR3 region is CASRPGLGRTGELFF. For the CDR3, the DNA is TGTGCCAGCCGCCCGGGACTAGGACGTACCGGGGAGCTGTTTTTT.

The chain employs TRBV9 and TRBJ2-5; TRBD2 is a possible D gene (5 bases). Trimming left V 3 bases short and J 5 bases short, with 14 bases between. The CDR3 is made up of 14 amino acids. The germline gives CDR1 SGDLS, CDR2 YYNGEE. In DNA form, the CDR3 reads TGTGCCAGCAGCGCCACGGGCCGAGGGGAGACCCAGTACTTC. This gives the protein CASSATGRGETQYF.

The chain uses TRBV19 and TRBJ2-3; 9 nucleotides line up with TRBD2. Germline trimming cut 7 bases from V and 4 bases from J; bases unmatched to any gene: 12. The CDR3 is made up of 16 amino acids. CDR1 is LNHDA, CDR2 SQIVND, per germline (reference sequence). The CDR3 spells CASKTSGSGTADTQYF. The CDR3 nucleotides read TGTGCCAGTAAGACTAGCGGAAGCGGAACCGCAGATACGCAGTATTTT. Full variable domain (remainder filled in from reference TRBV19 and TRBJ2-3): DGGITQSPKYLFRKEGQNVTLSCEQNLNHDAMYWYRQDPGQGLRLIYYSQIVNDFQKGDIAEGYSVSREKKESFPLTVTSAQKNPTAFYLCASKTSGSGTADTQYFGPGTRLTVL.

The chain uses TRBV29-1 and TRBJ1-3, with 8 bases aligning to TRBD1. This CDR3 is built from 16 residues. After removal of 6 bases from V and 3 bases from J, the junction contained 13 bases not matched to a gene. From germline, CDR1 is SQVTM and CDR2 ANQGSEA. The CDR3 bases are TGCAGCGTCAACACCGGGACAGGAAGCATTGGAAACACCATATATTTT. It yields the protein CSVNTGTGSIGNTIYF.

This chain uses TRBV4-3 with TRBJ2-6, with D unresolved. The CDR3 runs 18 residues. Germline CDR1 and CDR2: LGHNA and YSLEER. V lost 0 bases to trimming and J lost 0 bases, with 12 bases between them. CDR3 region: CASSQDSFPSSGANVLTF. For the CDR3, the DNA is TGCGCCAGCAGCCAAGATTCATTCCCGAGCTCTGGGGCCAACGTCCTGACTTTC.

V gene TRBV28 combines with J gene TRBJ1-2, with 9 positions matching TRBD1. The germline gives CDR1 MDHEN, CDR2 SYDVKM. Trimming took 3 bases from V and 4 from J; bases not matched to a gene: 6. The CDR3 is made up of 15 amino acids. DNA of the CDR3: TGTGCCAGCAGTTTGGGACAGGGTCGGCTCTATGGCTACACCTTC. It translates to CASSLGQGRLYGYTF.

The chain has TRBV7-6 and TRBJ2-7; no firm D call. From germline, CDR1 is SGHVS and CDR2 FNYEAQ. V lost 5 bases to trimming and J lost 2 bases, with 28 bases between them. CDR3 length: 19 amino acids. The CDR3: CASSPPPSRPGATTYEQYF. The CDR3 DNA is TGTGCCAGCAGCCCGCCCCCCTCCCGCCCCGGCGCAACTACCTACGAGCAGTACTTC.

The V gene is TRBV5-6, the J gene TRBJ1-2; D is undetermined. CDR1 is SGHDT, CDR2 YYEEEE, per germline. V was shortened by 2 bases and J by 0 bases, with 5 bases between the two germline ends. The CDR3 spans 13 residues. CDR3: CASSFQSNYGYTF. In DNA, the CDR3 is TGTGCCAGCAGCTTCCAGTCTAACTATGGCTACACCTTC. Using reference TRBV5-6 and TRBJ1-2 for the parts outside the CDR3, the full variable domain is DAGVTQSPTHLIKTRGQQVTLRCSPKSGHDTVSWYQQALGQGPQFIFQYYEEEERQRGNFPDRFSGHQFPNYSSELNVNALLLGDSALYLCASSFQSNYGYTFGSGTRLTVV.

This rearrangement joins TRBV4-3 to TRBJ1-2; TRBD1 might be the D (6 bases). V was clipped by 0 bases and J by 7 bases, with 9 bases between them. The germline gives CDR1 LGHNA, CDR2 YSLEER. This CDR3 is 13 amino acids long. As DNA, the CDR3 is TGCGCCAGCAGCCAAGAAGGGGGGGTTGGCTACACCTTC. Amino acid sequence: CASSQEGGVGYTF.

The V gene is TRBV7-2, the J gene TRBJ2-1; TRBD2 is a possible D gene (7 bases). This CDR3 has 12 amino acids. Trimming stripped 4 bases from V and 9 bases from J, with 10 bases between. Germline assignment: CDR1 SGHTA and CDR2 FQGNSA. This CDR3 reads CASSYRGGEQFF. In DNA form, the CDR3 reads TGTGCCAGCAGCTATAGGGGGGGTGAGCAGTTCTTC.

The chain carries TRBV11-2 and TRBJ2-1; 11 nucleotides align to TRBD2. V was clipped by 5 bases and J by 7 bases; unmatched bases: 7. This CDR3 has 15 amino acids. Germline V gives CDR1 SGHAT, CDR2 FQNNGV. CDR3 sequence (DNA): TGTGCCAGCAGCCCGACTAGCGGGATCAGGAATGAGCAGTTCTTC. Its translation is CASSPTSGIRNEQFF.

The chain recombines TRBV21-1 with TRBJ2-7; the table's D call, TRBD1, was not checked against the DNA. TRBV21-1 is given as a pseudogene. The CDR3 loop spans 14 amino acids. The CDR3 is CASIDRGRAYEQYF. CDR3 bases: TGTGCCAGCATCGACAGGGGGCGAGCCTACGAGCAGTACTTC.

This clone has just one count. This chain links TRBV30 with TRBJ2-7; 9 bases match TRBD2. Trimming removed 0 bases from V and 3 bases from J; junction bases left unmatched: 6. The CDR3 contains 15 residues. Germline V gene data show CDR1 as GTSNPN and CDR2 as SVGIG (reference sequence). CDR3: CAWSVGRLADYEQYF. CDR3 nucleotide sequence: TGTGCCTGGAGTGTCGGGCGACTAGCGGACTACGAGCAGTACTTC.

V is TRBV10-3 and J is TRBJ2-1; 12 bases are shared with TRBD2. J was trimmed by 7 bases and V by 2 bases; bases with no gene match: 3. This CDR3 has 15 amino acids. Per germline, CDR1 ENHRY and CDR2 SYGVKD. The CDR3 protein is CAISEGLAGRNEQFF. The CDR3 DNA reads TGTGCCATCAGTGAGGGACTAGCGGGAAGGAATGAGCAGTTCTTC.

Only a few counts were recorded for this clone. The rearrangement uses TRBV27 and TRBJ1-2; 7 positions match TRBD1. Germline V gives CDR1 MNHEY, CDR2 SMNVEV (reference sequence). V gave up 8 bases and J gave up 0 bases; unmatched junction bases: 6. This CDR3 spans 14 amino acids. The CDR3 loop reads CASAIQGANYGYTF. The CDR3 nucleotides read TGTGCCAGCGCTATTCAGGGGGCTAACTATGGCTACACCTTC.

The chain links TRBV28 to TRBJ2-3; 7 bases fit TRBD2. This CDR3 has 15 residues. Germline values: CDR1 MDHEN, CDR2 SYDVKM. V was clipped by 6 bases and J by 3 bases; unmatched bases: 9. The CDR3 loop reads CASRSRDYPTDTQYF. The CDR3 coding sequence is TGTGCCAGCAGGTCGCGGGACTACCCGACAGATACGCAGTATTTT.

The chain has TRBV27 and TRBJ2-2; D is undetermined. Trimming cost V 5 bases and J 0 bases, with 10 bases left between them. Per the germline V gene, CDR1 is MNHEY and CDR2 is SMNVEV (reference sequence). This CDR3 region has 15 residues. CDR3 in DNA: TGTGCCAGCAGTCCCCAGGTTTCGAACACCGGGGAGCTGTTTTTT. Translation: CASSPQVSNTGELFF.

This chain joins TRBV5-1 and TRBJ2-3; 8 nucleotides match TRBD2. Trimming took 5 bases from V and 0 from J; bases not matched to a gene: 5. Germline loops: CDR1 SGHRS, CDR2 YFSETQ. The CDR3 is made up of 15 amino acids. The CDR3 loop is CASRVAGTSTDTQYF. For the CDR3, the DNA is TGCGCCAGCAGGGTAGCGGGAACTAGCACAGATACGCAGTATTTT.